The 9 T cell receptor beta chains below come from one sample, sequenced in a study of cytomegalovirus exposure and HLA in healthy donors. A multiplex PCR was run with 60 Vbeta primers and 13 Jbeta primers. Profiled with immunoSEQ multiplex PCR; TCRdb holds only in-frame clones, not every one. The record lists more than 200,000 clones, of which the ten most abundant hold roughly 0.98%. Sequenced input: PBMCs. The receptors were gathered from a woman between 25 and 40 years old in good health and CMV-seropositive.

The chain has TRBV2 and TRBJ1-2; tentative D call: TRBD1 (5 bases). CDR3 size: 14 residues. The germline gives CDR1 SNHLY, CDR2 FYNNEI. Trimming left V 10 bases short and J 8 bases short, with 23 bases between. The DNA of the CDR3 is TGTGCCAACCTAAACCGACAGTCTGCGGGAGGCTACACCTTC. Translated: CANLNRQSAGGYTF.

The chain links TRBV14 to TRBJ1-4, with D unclear. The CDR3 extends over 15 amino acids. Germline CDR1 reads SGHDN; CDR2 reads FVKESK. The germline V and J ends were trimmed by 5 bases and 0 bases, with 10 bases remaining between them. CDR3 amino acids: CASSERDATNEKLFF. CDR3 DNA sequence: TGTGCCAGCAGCGAGCGGGATGCAACTAATGAAAAACTGTTTTTT.

The chain has TRBV5-1 and TRBJ2-6; 8 nucleotides align to TRBD1. Trimming cost V 6 bases and J 1 base; bases outside gene matches: 12. CDR3 length: 18 amino acids. Germline CDR1 reads SGHRS; CDR2 reads YFSETQ. Here the CDR3 reads CASNRRTGKPSGANVLTF. As DNA, the CDR3 is TGCGCCAGCAATAGGAGGACAGGGAAACCTTCTGGGGCCAACGTCCTGACTTTC.

The CDR3 sequence: CASSIVARVAGSTIYF. The CDR3 DNA follows: TGTGCCAGTAGTATAGTGGCCCGAGTCGCCGGGAGCACCATATATTTT. The J gene is TRBJ1-3, the V gene TRBV19; D gene ambiguous. This CDR3 has 16 amino acids. V was cut by 1 base and J by 9 bases, with 19 bases left in between. Germline loops: CDR1 LNHDA, CDR2 SQIVND (reference sequence).

The chain recombines TRBV6-4 with TRBJ1-1; a possible D gene is TRBD1 (5 bases). V lost 2 bases and J 4 bases, leaving 11 bases between the germline ends. This CDR3 has 14 amino acids. CDR1 and CDR2 (germline): MRHNA, SNTAGT. The CDR3, as DNA: TGTGCCAGCAGTGACAGGGGCTGGGGCACTGAAGCTTTCTTT. Translated, it gives CASSDRGWGTEAFF.

Comments on this clone: This sample also contains other DNA sequences that code for the same CDR3. The chain employs TRBV6-1 and TRBJ2-3; D may be TRBD1 (6 bases). This CDR3 is 14 amino acids long. Per the germline V gene, CDR1 is MNHNS and CDR2 is SASEGT. Deletions cut 3 bases from V and 1 base from J, with 8 bases between. The CDR3 sequence is CASSDAGGTDTQYF. The DNA of the CDR3 is TGTGCCAGCAGTGACGCAGGGGGCACAGATACGCAGTATTTT.

The CDR3 bases are TGCGCCAGCAGCTTGGGGTTGGGGGGAGAGACCCAGTACTTC. This sequence encodes CASSLGLGGETQYF. This rearrangement joins TRBV5-1 to TRBJ2-5; a weak D match, TRBD2 (6 bases). Between the trimmed V and J ends, which lost 0 bases and 4 bases, there was a span of 10 bases. Germline-derived CDR1 and CDR2 are SGHRS and YFSETQ. The length of the CDR3 is 14 residues.

The chain recombines TRBV7-6 with TRBJ2-5; D unclear. The J call is in doubt because the DNA end fits TRBJ2-7 better. Germline-derived CDR1 and CDR2 are SGHVS and FNYEAQ. The CDR3 is made up of 14 amino acids. This CDR3 reads CASSFKDDFYEQYF. CDR3 DNA: TGTGCCAGCAGCTTCAAGGATGACTTCTACGAGCAGTACTTC.

The rearrangement joins TRBV7-7 to TRBJ2-7; D gene ambiguous. V was cut by 5 bases and J by 2 bases, with 13 bases left in between. The CDR3 covers 14 residues. Looked up from germline, CDR1 is SSHAT and CDR2 is FNYEAQ (reference sequence). This chain's CDR3 is CASSATSSPYEQYF. CDR3 DNA: TGTGCCAGCAGCGCGACTTCTTCCCCCTACGAGCAGTACTTC.